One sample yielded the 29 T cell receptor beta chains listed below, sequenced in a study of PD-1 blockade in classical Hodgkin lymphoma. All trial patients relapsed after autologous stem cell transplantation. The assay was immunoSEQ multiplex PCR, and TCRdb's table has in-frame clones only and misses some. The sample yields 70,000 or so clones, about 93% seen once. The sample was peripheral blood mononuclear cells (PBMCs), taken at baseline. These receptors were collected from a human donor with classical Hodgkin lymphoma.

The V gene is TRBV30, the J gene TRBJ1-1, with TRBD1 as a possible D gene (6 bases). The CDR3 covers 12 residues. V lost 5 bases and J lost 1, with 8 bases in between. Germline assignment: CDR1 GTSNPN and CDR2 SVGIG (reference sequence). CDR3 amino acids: CAWDRKNTEAFF. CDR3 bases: TGTGCCTGGGACAGGAAGAACACTGAAGCTTTCTTT.

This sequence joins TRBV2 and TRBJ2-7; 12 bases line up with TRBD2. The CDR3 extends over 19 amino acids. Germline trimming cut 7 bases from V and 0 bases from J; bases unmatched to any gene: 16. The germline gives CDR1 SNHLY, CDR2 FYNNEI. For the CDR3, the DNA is TGTGCCAGCACCCCAGTCGGCGGACTAGCGGGGACGATCTCCTACGAGCAGTACTTC. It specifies CASTPVGGLAGTISYEQYF.

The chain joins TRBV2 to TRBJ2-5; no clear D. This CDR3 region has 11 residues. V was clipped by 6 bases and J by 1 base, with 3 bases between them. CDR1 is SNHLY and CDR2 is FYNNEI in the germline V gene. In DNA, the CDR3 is TGTGCCAGCAGCCGCCAAGAGACCCAGTACTTC. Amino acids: CASSRQETQYF.

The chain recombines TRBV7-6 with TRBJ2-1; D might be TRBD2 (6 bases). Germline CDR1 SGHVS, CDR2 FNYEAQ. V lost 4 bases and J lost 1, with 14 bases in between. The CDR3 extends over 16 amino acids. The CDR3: CASSSEAGGSYNEQFF. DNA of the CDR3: TGTGCCAGCAGCTCCGAAGCGGGCGGTTCCTACAATGAGCAGTTCTTC. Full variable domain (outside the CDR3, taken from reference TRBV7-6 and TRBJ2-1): GAGVSQSPRYKVTKRGQDVALRCDPISGHVSLYWYRQALGQGPEFLTYFNYEAQQDKSGLPNDRFSAERPEGSISTLTIQRTEQRDSAMYRCASSSEAGGSYNEQFFGPGTRLTVL.

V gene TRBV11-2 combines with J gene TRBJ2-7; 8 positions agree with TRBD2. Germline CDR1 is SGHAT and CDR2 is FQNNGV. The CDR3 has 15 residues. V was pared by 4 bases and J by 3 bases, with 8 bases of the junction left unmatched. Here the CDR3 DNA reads TGTGCCAGCAGCTCGGAGCGGGGGCTAGTCTACGAGCAGTACTTC. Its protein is CASSSERGLVYEQYF.

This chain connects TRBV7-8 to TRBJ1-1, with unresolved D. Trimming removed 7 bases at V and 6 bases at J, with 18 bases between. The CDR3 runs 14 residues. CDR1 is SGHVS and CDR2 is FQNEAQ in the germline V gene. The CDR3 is CASTPNRGWAEAFF. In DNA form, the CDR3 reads TGTGCCAGCACCCCCAACCGGGGATGGGCTGAAGCTTTCTTT.

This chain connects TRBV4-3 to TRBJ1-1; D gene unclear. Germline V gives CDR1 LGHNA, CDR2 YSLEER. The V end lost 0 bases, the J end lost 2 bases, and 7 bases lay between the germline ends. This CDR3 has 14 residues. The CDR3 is CASSQDKGNTEAFF. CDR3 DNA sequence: TGCGCCAGCAGCCAAGATAAGGGAAACACTGAAGCTTTCTTT.

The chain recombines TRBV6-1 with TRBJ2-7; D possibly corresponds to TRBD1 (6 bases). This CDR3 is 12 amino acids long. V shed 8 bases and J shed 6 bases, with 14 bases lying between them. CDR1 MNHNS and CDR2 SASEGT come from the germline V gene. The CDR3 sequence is CASHLNRVEQYF. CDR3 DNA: TGTGCCAGCCATCTTAACAGGGTCGAGCAGTACTTC.

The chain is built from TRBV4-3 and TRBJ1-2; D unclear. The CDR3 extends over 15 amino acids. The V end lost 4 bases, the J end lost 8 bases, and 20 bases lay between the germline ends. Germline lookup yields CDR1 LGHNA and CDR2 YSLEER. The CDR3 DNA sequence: TGCGCCAGCAGCCTAACTGATTCCGGGAAGGAGGGCTACACCTTC. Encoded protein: CASSLTDSGKEGYTF.

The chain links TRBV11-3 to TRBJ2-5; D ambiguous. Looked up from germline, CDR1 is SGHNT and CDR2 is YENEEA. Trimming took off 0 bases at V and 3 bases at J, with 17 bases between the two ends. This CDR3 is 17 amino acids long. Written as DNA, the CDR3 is TGTGCCAGCAGCTTAGAATTCGGACCGGGCCTTGAAGAGACCCAGTACTTC. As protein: CASSLEFGPGLEETQYF.

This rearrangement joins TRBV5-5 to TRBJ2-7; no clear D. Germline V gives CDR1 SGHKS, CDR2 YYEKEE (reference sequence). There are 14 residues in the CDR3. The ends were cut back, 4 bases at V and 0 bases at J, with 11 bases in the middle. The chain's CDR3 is CASSLLSASYEQYF. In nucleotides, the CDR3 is TGTGCCAGCAGCCTACTCTCCGCCTCCTACGAGCAGTACTTC.

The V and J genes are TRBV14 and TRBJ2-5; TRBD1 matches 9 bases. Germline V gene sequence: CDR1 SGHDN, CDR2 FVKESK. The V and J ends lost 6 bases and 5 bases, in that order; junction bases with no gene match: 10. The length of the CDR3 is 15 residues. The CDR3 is CASSIPGQGGETQYF. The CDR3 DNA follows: TGTGCCAGCAGTATACCGGGACAGGGCGGCGAGACCCAGTACTTC.

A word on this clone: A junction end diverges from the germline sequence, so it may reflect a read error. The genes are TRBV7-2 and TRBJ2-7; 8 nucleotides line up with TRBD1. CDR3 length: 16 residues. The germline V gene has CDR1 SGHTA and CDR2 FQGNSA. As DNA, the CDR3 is TGTGCCAGCAGCCTAGCTTCCGGGACAGGTGACTACGAGCAGTACTTC. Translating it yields CASSLASGTGDYEQYF.

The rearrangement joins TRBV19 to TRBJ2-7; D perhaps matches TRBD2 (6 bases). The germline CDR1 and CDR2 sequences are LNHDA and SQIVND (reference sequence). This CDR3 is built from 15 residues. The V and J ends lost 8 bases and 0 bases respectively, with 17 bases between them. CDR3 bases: TGTGCCAGTCAGAACGATGCCGGGGGCTCCTACGAGCAGTACTTC. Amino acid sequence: CASQNDAGGSYEQYF. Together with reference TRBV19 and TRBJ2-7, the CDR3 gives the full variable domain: DGGITQSPKYLFRKEGQNVTLSCEQNLNHDAMYWYRQDPGQGLRLIYYSQIVNDFQKGDIAEGYSVSREKKESFPLTVTSAQKNPTAFYLCASQNDAGGSYEQYFGPGTRLTVT.

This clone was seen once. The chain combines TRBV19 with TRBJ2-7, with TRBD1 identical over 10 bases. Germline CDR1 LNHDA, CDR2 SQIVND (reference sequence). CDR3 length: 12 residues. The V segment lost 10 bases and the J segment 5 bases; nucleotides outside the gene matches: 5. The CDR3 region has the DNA TGTGCCACAGGGACAGGGGTCAACGAGCAGTACTTC. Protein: CATGTGVNEQYF.

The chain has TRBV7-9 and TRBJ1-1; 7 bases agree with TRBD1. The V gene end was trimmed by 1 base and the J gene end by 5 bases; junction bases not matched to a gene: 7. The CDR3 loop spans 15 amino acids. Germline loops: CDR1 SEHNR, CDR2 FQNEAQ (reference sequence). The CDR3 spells CASSLGGGGRTEAFF. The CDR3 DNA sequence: TGTGCCAGCAGCTTAGGAGGGGGCGGCAGGACTGAAGCTTTCTTT. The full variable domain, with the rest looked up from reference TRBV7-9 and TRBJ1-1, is DTGVSQNPRHKITKRGQNVTFRCDPISEHNRLYWYRQTLGQGPEFLTYFQNEAQLEKSRLLSDRFSAERPKGSFSTLEIQRTEQGDSAMYLCASSLGGGGRTEAFFGQGTRLTVV.

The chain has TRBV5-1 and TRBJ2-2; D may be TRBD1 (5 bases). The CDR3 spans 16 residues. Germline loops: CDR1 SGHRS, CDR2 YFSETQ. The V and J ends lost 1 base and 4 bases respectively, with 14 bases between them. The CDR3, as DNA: TGCGCCAGCAGCTTGCAGGGCCGCGTTGGCACCGGGGAGCTGTTTTTT. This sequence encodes CASSLQGRVGTGELFF.

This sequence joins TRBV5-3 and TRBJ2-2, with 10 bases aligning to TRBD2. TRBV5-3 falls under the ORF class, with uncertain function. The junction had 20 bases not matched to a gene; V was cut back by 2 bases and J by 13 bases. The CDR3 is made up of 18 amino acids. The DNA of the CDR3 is TGTGCCAGAAGCTTCAGGCTAGCGGGGGTCCCCGTCCCCGTTGGGCTGTTTTTT. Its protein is CARSFRLAGVPVPVGLFF.

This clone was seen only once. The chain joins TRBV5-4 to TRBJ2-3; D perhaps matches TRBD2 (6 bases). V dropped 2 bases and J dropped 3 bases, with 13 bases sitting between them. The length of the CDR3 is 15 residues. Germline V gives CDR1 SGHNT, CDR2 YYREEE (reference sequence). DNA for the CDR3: TGTGCCAGCAGCTTACGGGACTCGGGGACAGATACGCAGTATTTT. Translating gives CASSLRDSGTDTQYF.

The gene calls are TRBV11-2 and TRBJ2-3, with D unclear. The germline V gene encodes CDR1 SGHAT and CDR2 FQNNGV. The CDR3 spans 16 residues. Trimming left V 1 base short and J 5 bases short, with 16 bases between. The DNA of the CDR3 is TGTGCCAGCAGCTTAGGTACCTCGTCCTGGGGAGATACGCAGTATTTT. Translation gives CASSLGTSSWGDTQYF.

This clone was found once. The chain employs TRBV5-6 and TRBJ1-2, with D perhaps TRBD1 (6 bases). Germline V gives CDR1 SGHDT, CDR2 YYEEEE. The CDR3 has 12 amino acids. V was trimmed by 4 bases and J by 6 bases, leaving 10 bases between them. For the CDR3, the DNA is TGTGCCAGCAGCCAGGGGTCCCATGGCTACACCTTC. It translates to CASSQGSHGYTF.

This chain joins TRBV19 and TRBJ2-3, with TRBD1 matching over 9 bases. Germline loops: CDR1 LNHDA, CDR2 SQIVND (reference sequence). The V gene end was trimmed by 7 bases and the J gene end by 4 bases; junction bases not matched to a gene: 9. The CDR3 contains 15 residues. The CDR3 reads CASKEGQGDSDTQYF. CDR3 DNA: TGTGCCAGTAAGGAGGGACAGGGCGACTCAGATACGCAGTATTTT.

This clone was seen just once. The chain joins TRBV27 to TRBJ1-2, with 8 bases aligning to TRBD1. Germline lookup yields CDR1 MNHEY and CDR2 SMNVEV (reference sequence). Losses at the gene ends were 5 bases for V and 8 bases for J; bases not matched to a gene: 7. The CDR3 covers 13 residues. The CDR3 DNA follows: TGTGCCAGCAGTGTTACAGGGACAGGAGGCTACACCTTC. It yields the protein CASSVTGTGGYTF.

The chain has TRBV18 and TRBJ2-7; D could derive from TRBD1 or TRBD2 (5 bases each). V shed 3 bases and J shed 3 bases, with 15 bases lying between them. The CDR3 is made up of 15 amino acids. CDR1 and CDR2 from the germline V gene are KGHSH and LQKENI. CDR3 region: CASSPGHGDVYEQYF. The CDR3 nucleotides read TGTGCCAGCTCACCCGGGCACGGGGACGTCTACGAGCAGTACTTC. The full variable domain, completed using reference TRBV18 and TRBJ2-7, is NAGVMQNPRHLVRRRGQEARLRCSPMKGHSHVYWYRQLPEEGLKFMVYLQKENIIDESGMPKERFSAEFPKEGPSILRIQQVVRGDSAAYFCASSPGHGDVYEQYFGPGTRLTVT.

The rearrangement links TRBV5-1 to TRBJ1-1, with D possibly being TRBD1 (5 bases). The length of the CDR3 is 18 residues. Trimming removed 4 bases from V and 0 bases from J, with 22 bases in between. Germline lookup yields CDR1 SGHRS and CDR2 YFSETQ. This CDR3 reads CASSVQGVQGLMNTEAFF. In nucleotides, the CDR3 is TGCGCCAGCAGCGTGCAGGGCGTCCAGGGATTAATGAACACTGAAGCTTTCTTT.

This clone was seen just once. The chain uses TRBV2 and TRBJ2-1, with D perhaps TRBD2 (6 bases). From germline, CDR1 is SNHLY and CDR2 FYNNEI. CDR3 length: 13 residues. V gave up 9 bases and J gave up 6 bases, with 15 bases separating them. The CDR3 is CASNSGSSNEQFF. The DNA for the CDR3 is TGTGCCAGTAATAGCGGTTCGAGCAATGAGCAGTTCTTC.

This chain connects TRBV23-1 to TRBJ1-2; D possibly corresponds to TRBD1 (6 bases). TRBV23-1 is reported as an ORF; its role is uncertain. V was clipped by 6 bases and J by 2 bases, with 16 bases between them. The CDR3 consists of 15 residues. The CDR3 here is CASRGNNRENYGYTF. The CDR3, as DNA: TGCGCCAGCAGGGGGAACAACAGGGAAAACTATGGCTACACCTTC.

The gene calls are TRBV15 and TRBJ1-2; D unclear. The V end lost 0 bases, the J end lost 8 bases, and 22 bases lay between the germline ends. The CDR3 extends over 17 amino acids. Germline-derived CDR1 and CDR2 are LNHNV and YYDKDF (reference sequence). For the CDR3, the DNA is TGTGCCACCAGCAGAGATGCTGGTAGTCCTGATCCGGCGGGCTACACCTTC. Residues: CATSRDAGSPDPAGYTF.

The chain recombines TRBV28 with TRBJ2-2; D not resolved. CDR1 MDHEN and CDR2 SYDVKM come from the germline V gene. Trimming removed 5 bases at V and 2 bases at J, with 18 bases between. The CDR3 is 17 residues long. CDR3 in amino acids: CASSPPQLTLNTGELFF. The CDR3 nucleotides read TGTGCCAGCAGTCCGCCCCAACTTACCCTTAACACCGGGGAGCTGTTTTTT.